A selection of T cell receptor beta chains follows, all from one sample in a study of blood T cell repertoires in COVID-19. The assay was immunoSEQ multiplex PCR, and TCRdb's table has in-frame clones only and misses some. The sample contains roughly 120,000 clones, 84% of which appear only once. Material for sequencing was peripheral blood. Every receptor here comes from a woman aged 45-65 years with acute or convalescent COVID-19. Both conserved end residues are part of each CDR3.

cdr3_aa: CASSIGEYGKNEQFF
j_call: TRBJ2-1
v_call: TRBV19

cdr3_aa: CATRDRGRADTQYF
j_call: TRBJ2-3
v_call: TRBV19

cdr3_aa: CASSLDTLGNSPLHF
j_call: TRBJ1-6
v_call: TRBV7-8

cdr3_aa: CASSLDQGSGNTIYF
j_call: TRBJ1-3
v_call: TRBV7-3

cdr3_aa: CASSLTGALSGNTIYF
j_call: TRBJ1-3
v_call: TRBV3-1/TRBV3-2

cdr3_aa: CASSSTGGPTYEQYF
j_call: TRBJ2-7
v_call: TRBV3-1/TRBV3-2

cdr3_aa: CASSSDSTSGNTIYF
j_call: TRBJ1-3
v_call: TRBV6-6

cdr3_aa: CASSTTANTEAFF
j_call: TRBJ1-1
v_call: TRBV12-3/TRBV12-4

cdr3_aa: CATSDRRGGYTF
j_call: TRBJ1-2
v_call: TRBV24-1

cdr3_aa: CATRASYTEAFF
j_call: TRBJ1-1
v_call: TRBV15

cdr3_aa: CASSPGTGDQPQHF
j_call: TRBJ1-5
v_call: TRBV27

cdr3_aa: CASSADDRAPKTEAFF
j_call: TRBJ1-1
v_call: TRBV9

cdr3_aa: CASSRYPSLTGDEQYF
j_call: TRBJ2-7
v_call: TRBV4-2

cdr3_aa: CASSSYDYGYTF
j_call: TRBJ1-2
v_call: TRBV28

cdr3_aa: CASSEINRGTDTQYF
j_call: TRBJ2-3
v_call: TRBV6-1

cdr3_aa: CASSQGTSLAYEQYF
j_call: TRBJ2-7
v_call: TRBV3-1/TRBV3-2

cdr3_aa: CASSPQGLNSPLHF
j_call: TRBJ1-6
v_call: TRBV18

cdr3_aa: CASSLWTGKSQETQYF
j_call: TRBJ2-5
v_call: TRBV14

cdr3_aa: CAWTGGGTWGGYTF
j_call: TRBJ1-2
v_call: TRBV30

cdr3_aa: CASSKQGRGLLLYGYTF
j_call: TRBJ1-2
v_call: TRBV21-1

cdr3_aa: CASSLRQGAGEQYF
j_call: TRBJ2-7
v_call: TRBV18

cdr3_aa: CAWREGWTEAFF
j_call: TRBJ1-1
v_call: TRBV30

cdr3_aa: CASSWRQAGGYTF
j_call: TRBJ1-2
v_call: TRBV6-5

cdr3_aa: CATSRDRRAFSESGYTF
j_call: TRBJ1-2
v_call: TRBV15

cdr3_aa: CASSETRTEAFF
j_call: TRBJ1-1
v_call: TRBV2

cdr3_aa: CASSTGQAEHGYTF
j_call: TRBJ1-2
v_call: TRBV28

cdr3_aa: CASSPSTGGSNQPQHF
j_call: TRBJ1-5
v_call: TRBV18

cdr3_aa: CASSTQGNEQFF
j_call: TRBJ2-1
v_call: TRBV11-2

cdr3_aa: CASSYGGRSSYEQYF
j_call: TRBJ2-7
v_call: TRBV6-5

cdr3_aa: CASSRQAGGGETQYF
j_call: TRBJ2-5
v_call: TRBV11-2

cdr3_aa: CASSENTPNTEAFF
j_call: TRBJ1-1
v_call: TRBV2

cdr3_aa: CAWSPPGGPQETQYF
j_call: TRBJ2-5
v_call: TRBV30

cdr3_aa: CASSSSGANVLTF
j_call: TRBJ2-6
v_call: TRBV2